This TCR beta chain was recorded in a study of blood T cell repertoires in COVID-19. Study-level information: The samples span acute and convalescent COVID-19 from the United States, Italy and Spain.

Concerning this clone: Relative to the germline gene, one junction end is altered; a read error may explain this.

Looked up from germline, CDR1 is SEHNR and CDR2 is FQNEAQ (reference sequence). The length of the CDR3 is 15 residues. Authors' methods: Estimates of nucleated cell counts were drawn from the amplification of reference gene primers. Only in-frame clones appear in the TCRdb table, and some are missing; sequencing was by immunoSEQ multiplex PCR. Clone size and the V and J calls come from that table; the DNA yielded D and trimming. Of about 180,000 clones in the sample, 85% to 90% were seen once. The receptor's source is a woman in her 30s with active or convalescent COVID-19. This sequence joins TRBV7-9 and TRBJ2-1; TRBD2 might be the D (6 bases). Source material: peripheral blood. Here the CDR3 DNA reads TGTGCCAGCAGATTAGGAGGGTCCCCCTACAATGAGCAGTTCTTC. Translating it yields CASRLGGSPYNEQFF.